The sequence of this T cell receptor (beta chain) was determined in a study of T cell repertoires in cytomegalovirus infection. Study-wide context: Recently identified HLA-C-restricted CMV epitopes were among the peptides used. CMV infection plus the matching HLA type was flagged by public TCR beta signatures. Whole-study findings and limits: What dominated the ex vivo response were HLA-C-restricted CMV-specific TCR beta clonotypes. Cumulative public TCR beta family frequency identified carriers of CMV plus the relevant HLA.

The CDR3 loop spans 14 amino acids. Germline V gene sequence: CDR1 MNHNS, CDR2 SASEGT. Trimming left V 5 bases short and J 1 base short, with 11 bases between. TCRdb re-derived calls from the reads in MiXCR, one entry per CDR3 protein. This repertoire shows a few hundred thousand distinct CDR3 sequences, about 35% found once; its top ten account for 13%. This clonotype was counted between two and nine times. Its antigen is as yet unknown. The chain recombines TRBV6-1 with TRBJ1-1; D is perhaps TRBD1 (6 bases). The receptor was derived from a human donor in good health (CMV status not recorded). Some clones in this sample may be carry-over from other donors' samples. The specimen was cultured PBMCs, collected from culture after CMV antigen stimulation. Here the CDR3 DNA reads TGTGCCAGCAGTTATCACAGGGCGAACACTGAAGCTTTCTTT. Its translation: CASSYHRANTEAFF.